The text below deals with one T cell receptor (beta chain). What it binds is not known. Donors came from a validation cohort of approximately 110 subjects, distinct from the first 666-subject cohort. Produced via immunoSEQ multiplex PCR; TCRdb's table is partial and in-frame only. The sample has roughly 150,000 clones; around four fifths are singletons. Germline V gene sequence: CDR1 SEHNR, CDR2 FQNEAQ (reference sequence). J was trimmed by 3 bases and V by 7 bases; bases with no gene match: 11. The CDR3 consists of 16 residues. The record originates from a study of cytomegalovirus exposure and HLA in healthy donors. General study findings and limits: While the bulk of TCR sequences proved rare, some public TCRs turned up in many donors. The investigators catalogued 180 or so TCR beta chains as cytomegalovirus-associated.

Sequencing was performed on PBMCs. The chain links TRBV7-9 to TRBJ2-1; 8 bases match TRBD2. The sequence was obtained from a man aged 25-45 years in good health and CMV-seropositive. CDR3 sequence reads: CASTPAGGAYYNEQFF. For the CDR3, the DNA is TGTGCCAGCACCCCCGCCGGGGGGGCTTACTACAATGAGCAGTTCTTC. Complete variable domain (other parts from reference TRBV7-9 and TRBJ2-1): DTGVSQNPRHKITKRGQNVTFRCDPISEHNRLYWYRQTLGQGPEFLTYFQNEAQLEKSRLLSDRFSAERPKGSFSTLEIQRTEQGDSAMYLCASTPAGGAYYNEQFFGPGTRLTVL.